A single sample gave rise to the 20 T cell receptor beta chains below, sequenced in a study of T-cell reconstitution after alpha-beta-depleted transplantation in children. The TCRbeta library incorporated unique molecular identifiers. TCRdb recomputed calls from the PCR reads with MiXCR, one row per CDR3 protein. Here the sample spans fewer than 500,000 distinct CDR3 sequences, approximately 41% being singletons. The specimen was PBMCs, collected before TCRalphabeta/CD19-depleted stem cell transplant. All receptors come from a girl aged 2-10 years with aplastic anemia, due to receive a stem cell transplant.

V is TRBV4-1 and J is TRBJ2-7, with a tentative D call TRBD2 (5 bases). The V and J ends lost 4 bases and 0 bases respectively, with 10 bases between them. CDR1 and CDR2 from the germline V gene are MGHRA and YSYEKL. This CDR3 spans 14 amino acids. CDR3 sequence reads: CASSPERSSYEQYF. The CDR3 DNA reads TGCGCCAGCAGCCCCGAGCGGTCCTCCTACGAGCAGTACTTC.

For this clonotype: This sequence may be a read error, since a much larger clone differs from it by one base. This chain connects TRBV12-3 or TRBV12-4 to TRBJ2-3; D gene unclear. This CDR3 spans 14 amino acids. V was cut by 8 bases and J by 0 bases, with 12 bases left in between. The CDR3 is CASGLGISTDTQYF. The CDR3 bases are TGTGCCAGCGGTCTGGGGATCAGCACAGATACGCAGTATTTT.

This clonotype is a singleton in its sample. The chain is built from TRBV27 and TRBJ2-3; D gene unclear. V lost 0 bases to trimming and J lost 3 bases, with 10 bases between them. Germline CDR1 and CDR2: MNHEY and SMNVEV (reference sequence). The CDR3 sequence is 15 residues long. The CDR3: CASSLSVQLTDTQYF. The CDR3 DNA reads TGTGCCAGCAGTTTATCGGTCCAGTTAACAGATACGCAGTATTTT.

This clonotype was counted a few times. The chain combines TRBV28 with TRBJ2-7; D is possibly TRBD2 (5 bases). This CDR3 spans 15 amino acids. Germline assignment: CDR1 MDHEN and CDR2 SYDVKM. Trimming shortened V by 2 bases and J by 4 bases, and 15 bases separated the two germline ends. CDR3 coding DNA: TGTGCCAGCAGTTTACGGTCCCGGCGGAGGTACGAGCAGTACTTC. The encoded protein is CASSLRSRRRYEQYF.

The CDR3 reads CATHPGQNYEQYF. The CDR3 DNA reads as TGTGCCACCCACCCAGGGCAGAACTACGAGCAGTACTTC. The rearrangement joins TRBV24-1 to TRBJ2-7; the D gene is possibly TRBD1 (5 bases). Germline CDR1 is KGHDR and CDR2 is SFDVKD. This CDR3 comprises 13 residues. The germline V and J ends were trimmed by 9 bases and 3 bases, with 14 bases remaining between them.

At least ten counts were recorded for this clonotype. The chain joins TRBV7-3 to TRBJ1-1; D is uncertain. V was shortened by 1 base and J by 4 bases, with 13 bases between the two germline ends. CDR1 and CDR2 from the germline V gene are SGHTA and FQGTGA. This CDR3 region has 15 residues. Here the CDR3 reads CASSLSRSVFTEAFF. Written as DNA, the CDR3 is TGTGCCAGCAGCTTAAGCAGGTCGGTTTTCACTGAAGCTTTCTTT. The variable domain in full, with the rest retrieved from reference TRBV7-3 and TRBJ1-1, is GAGVSQTPSNKVTEKGKYVELRCDPISGHTALYWYRQSLGQGPEFLIYFQGTGAADDSGLPNDRFFAVRPEGSVSTLKIQRTERGDSAVYLCASSLSRSVFTEAFFGQGTRLTVV.

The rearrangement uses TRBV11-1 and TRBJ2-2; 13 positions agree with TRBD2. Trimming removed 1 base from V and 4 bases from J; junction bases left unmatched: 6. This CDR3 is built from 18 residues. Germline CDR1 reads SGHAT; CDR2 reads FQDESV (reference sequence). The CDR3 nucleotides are TGTGCCAGCAGCTTAGTAGGACTAGCGGGAGTTCTCACCGGGGAGCTGTTTTTT. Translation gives CASSLVGLAGVLTGELFF.

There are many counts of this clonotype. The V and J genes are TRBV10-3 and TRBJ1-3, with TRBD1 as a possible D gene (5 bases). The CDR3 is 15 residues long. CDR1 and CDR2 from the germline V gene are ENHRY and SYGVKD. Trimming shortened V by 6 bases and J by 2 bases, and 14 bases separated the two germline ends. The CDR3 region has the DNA TGTGCCATCAGCCAAGCAGGGAACCCTGGAAACACCATATATTTT. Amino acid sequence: CAISQAGNPGNTIYF.

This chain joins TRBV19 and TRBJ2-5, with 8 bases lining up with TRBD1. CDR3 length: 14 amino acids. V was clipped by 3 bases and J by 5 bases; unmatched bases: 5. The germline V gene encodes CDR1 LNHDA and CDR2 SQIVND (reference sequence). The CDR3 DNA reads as TGTGCCAGTAGTATGGACAGGGCGTGGGAGACCCAGTACTTC. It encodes CASSMDRAWETQYF. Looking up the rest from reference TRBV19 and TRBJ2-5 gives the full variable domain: DGGITQSPKYLFRKEGQNVTLSCEQNLNHDAMYWYRQDPGQGLRLIYYSQIVNDFQKGDIAEGYSVSREKKESFPLTVTSAQKNPTAFYLCASSMDRAWETQYFGPGTRLLVL.

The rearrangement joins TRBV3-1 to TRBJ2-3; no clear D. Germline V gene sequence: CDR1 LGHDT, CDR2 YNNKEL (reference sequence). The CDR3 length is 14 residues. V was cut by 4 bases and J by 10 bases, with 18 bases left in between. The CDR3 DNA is TGTGCCAGCAGCCCTACGGACCCACCAGGCGCGCAGTATTTT. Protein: CASSPTDPPGAQYF.

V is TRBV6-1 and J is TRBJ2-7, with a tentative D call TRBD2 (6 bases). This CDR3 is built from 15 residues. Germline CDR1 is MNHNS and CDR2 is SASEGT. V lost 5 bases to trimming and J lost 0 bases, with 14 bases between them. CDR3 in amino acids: CASSPNRRASYEQYF. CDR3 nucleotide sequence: TGTGCCAGCAGTCCCAACAGGAGGGCCTCCTACGAGCAGTACTTC.

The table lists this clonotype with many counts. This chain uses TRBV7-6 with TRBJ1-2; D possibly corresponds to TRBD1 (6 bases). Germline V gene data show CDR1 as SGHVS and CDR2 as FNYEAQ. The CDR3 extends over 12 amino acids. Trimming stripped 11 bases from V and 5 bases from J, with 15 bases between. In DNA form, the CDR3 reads TGTGCCCTTCAGGGGTGGGGGTATGGCTACACCTTC. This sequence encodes CALQGWGYGYTF.

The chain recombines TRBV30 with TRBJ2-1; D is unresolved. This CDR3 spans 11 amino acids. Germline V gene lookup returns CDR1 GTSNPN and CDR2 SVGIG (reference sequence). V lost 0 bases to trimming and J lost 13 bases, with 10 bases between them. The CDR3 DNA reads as TGTGCCTGGAGTGTTTCGAGCGTTCAGTTCTTC. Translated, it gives CAWSVSSVQFF.

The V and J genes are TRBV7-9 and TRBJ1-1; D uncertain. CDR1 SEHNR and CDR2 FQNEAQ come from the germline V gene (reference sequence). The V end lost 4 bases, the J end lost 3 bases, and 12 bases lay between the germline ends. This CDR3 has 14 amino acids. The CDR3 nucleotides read TGTGCCAGCAGCTGGCTCGGAGCACACACTGAAGCTTTCTTT. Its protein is CASSWLGAHTEAFF.

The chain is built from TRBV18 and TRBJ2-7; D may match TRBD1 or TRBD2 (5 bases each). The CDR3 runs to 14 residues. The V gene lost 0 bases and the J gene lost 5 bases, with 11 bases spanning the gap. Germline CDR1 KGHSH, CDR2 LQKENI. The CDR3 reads CASSPPQGADEQYF. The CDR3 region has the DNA TGTGCCAGCTCACCACCGCAGGGAGCCGACGAGCAGTACTTC.

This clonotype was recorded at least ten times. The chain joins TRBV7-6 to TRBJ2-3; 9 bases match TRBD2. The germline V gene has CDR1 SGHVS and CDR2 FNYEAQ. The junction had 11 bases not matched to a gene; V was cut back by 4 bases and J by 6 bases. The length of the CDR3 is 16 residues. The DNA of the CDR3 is TGTGCCAGCAGCTCTAGGCTAGCGGGACAGACGGATACGCAGTATTTT. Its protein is CASSSRLAGQTDTQYF.

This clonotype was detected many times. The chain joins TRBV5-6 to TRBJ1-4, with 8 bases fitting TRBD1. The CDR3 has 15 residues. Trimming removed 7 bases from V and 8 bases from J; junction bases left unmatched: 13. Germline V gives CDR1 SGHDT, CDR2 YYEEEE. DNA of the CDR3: TGTGCCAGCGGCAAGACAGGGGTGGCCAGGGAAAAACTGTTTTTT. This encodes CASGKTGVAREKLFF.

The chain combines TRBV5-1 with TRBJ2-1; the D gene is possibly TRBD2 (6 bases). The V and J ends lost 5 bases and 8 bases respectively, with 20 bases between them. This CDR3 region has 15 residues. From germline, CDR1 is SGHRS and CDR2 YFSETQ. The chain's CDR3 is CASRAAPGTLDEQFF. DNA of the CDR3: TGCGCCAGCAGAGCCGCCCCGGGGACTTTGGATGAGCAGTTCTTC.

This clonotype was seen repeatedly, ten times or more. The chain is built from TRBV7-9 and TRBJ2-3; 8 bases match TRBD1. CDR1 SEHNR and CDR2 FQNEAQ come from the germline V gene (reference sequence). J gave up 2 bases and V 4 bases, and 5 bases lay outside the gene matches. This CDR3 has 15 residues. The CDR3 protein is CASSSPDRATDTQYF. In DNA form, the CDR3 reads TGTGCCAGCAGCTCTCCGGACAGGGCCACAGATACGCAGTATTTT.

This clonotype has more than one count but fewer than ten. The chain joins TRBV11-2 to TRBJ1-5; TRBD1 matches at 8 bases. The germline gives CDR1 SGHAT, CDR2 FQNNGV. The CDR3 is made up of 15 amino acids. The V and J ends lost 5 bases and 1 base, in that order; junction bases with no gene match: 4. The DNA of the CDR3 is TGTGCCAGCAGCACCGACAGGGGAAGCAATCAGCCCCAGCATTTT. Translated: CASSTDRGSNQPQHF. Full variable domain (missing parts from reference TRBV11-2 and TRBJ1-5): EAGVAQSPRYKIIEKRQSVAFWCNPISGHATLYWYQQILGQGPKLLIQFQNNGVVDDSQLPKDRFSAERLKGVDSTLKIQPAKLEDSAVYLCASSTDRGSNQPQHFGDGTRLSIL.